This T cell receptor (beta chain) derives from a study of blood T cell repertoires in COVID-19. Study-wide context: Some COVID-19 samples were acute and others convalescent; all came from the United States, Italy and Spain.

Exposed volunteers were people who met a COVID-19 case within 2 weeks before study entry. Germline lookup yields CDR1 LNHDA and CDR2 SQIVND (reference sequence). V was pared by 5 bases and J by 3 bases, with 10 bases between. The CDR3 extends over 13 amino acids. Authors' data handling: How many nucleated cells were present was estimated from reference gene primer amplification. TCRdb's table, derived via immunoSEQ multiplex PCR, lists solely in-frame clones and lacks some. V, J and clone size derive from that table, while D and trimming were established from the DNA sequence. The sample holds a few hundred thousand clones, around nine tenths seen once.

The sequenced material came from PBMCs or T cells enriched from blood (not recorded which). The TCR comes from a young woman who had been exposed to COVID-19. The chain couples TRBV19 to TRBJ1-1, with D hard to call. The CDR3 sequence: CASSPSVDTEAFF. For the CDR3, the DNA is TGTGCCAGTAGTCCGTCAGTGGACACTGAAGCTTTCTTT. Based on the CDR3 plus reference TRBV19 and TRBJ1-1, the full variable domain is DGGITQSPKYLFRKEGQNVTLSCEQNLNHDAMYWYRQDPGQGLRLIYYSQIVNDFQKGDIAEGYSVSREKKESFPLTVTSAQKNPTAFYLCASSPSVDTEAFFGQGTRLTVV.